This T cell receptor (beta chain) was sequenced during a study of vaccination and CD4 T cells after COVID-19. Study-level background: Convalescent cases comprised about 9 mild and one severe, all SARS-CoV-2 positive by nasal swab PCR.

An Oncomine TCR Beta short-read assay was used to sequence the DNA from cultured CD4+ T cells. In TCRdb, the PCR reads were re-called with MiXCR into one record per CDR3 protein. The table has about 17,000 distinct CDR3 sequences, 51% seen once. Germline CDR1 is MGHRA and CDR2 is YSYEKL. There are 16 residues in the CDR3. Trimming removed 1 base from V and 2 bases from J; junction bases left unmatched: 5. The time point is: late sampling 161 to 241 days after vaccination in three convalescent patients. The treatment denotes: 10-day PBMC culture with coronavirus spike peptide pools or control peptides (ViraFEST assay). Every well contained approximately 2 million PBMCs, which were grown with 9.5 to 10 IU/ml IL-2 and 9 to 10 ug/ml peptide pools. As to this clonotype: Its antigen remains unidentified.

The V call is TRBV4-1, the J call TRBJ2-1, with 7 bases that match TRBD1. Source: CD4+ T cells from blood, cultured in vitro, taken about 7 months after SARS-CoV-2 vaccination. This clonotype originated in a human donor who had recovered from COVID-19. CDR3 residues: CASSQAGRGTYNEQFF. CDR3 DNA: TGCGCCAGCAGCCAAGCGGGCAGGGGGACCTACAATGAGCAGTTCTTC.